Listed here are 19 T cell receptor beta chains from one sample, sequenced in a study of early T cells in non-severe SARS-CoV-2 infection. One entry per CDR3 protein, called by TCRdb with MiXCR from the 5' RACE reads. The top ten clones hold 3.5% to 5% of a sample with approximately 90,000 distinct CDR3 sequences, over 9.5% of them seen once. The source was whole blood, collected at baseline. Receptors were obtained from an adult who was a healthcare worker with PCR-confirmed SARS-CoV-2 infection or an uninfected control (not recorded which).

In this sample, this clonotype turned up many times. This chain connects TRBV27 to TRBJ2-1, with 7 bases identical to TRBD2. The germline gives CDR1 MNHEY, CDR2 SMNVEV (reference sequence). Losses at the gene ends were 5 bases for V and 9 bases for J; bases not matched to a gene: 13. This CDR3 spans 15 amino acids. CDR3 sequence reads: CASSLIGAGVGEQFF. The DNA for the CDR3 is TGTGCCAGCAGTCTCATCGGGGCGGGAGTGGGTGAGCAGTTCTTC.

This rearrangement joins TRBV20-1 to TRBJ2-1; D is uncertain. CDR1 DFQATT and CDR2 SNEGSKA come from the germline V gene (reference sequence). The CDR3 spans 11 residues. V gave up 6 bases and J gave up 2 bases, with 5 bases separating them. The CDR3 DNA is TGCAGTGCGTATACCTACAATGAGCAGTTCTTC. Protein product: CSAYTYNEQFF.

This clonotype was counted between two and nine times. The chain combines TRBV7-9 with TRBJ2-1; 12 bases are a match to TRBD2. CDR3 length: 22 residues. Per germline, CDR1 SEHNR and CDR2 FQNEAQ (reference sequence). V dropped 1 base and J dropped 0; count of bases not matched to a gene: 16. DNA for the CDR3: TGTGCCAGCAGCTTAGAGGGTGTCCGGCTAGCGGGAGGGCACCCCTCCTACAATGAGCAGTTCTTC. This encodes CASSLEGVRLAGGHPSYNEQFF.

Many counts were recorded for this clonotype. J is TRBJ2-1 and V is TRBV6-6; TRBD1 agrees at 9 bases. The V segment lost 1 base and the J segment 1 base; nucleotides outside the gene matches: 2. Germline-derived CDR1 and CDR2 are MNHNY and SVGAGI (reference sequence). There are 16 residues in the CDR3. CDR3 loop: CASSYWGQGSYNEQFF. DNA for the CDR3: TGTGCCAGCAGTTACTGGGGACAGGGTTCCTACAATGAGCAGTTCTTC.

This clonotype was counted a few times. The gene calls are TRBV11-2 and TRBJ1-5; D gene ambiguous. Germline-derived CDR1 and CDR2 are SGHAT and FQNNGV. Trimming removed 1 base from V and 3 bases from J, with 7 bases in between. The CDR3 runs 14 residues. CDR3 in DNA: TGTGCCAGCAGCTTAGGGACTATCAATCAGCCCCAGCATTTT. Translating gives CASSLGTINQPQHF.

V gene TRBV7-2 combines with J gene TRBJ1-4; D gene uncertain. This CDR3 region has 15 residues. Germline lookup yields CDR1 SGHTA and CDR2 FQGNSA. V was trimmed by 2 bases and J by 6 bases, leaving 13 bases between them. The CDR3 bases are TGTGCCAGCAGCTTATTGGGCAGAAAATATGAAAAACTGTTTTTT. As protein: CASSLLGRKYEKLFF.

There are many counts of this clonotype. The chain uses TRBV24-1 and TRBJ2-3; 10 positions match TRBD2. The CDR3 contains 16 residues. V lost 4 bases, J lost 4 bases, and 7 bases stayed unmatched. Looked up from germline, CDR1 is KGHDR and CDR2 is SFDVKD. CDR3 in amino acids: CATSDLSGRAADTQYF. For the CDR3, the DNA is TGTGCCACCAGTGACTTGAGCGGGAGGGCGGCAGATACGCAGTATTTT.

Many counts were recorded for this clonotype. The DNA of the CDR3 is TGCAGTGCTAGAGATAAAGGTGCTGAAGCTTTCTTT. It translates to CSARDKGAEAFF. This chain connects TRBV20-1 to TRBJ1-1, with D unclear. This CDR3 has 12 amino acids. V dropped 0 bases and J dropped 6 bases, with 8 bases sitting between them. The germline gives CDR1 DFQATT, CDR2 SNEGSKA (reference sequence).

This clonotype was seen a few times. The rearrangement joins TRBV14 to TRBJ1-1; 7 bases align to TRBD1. This CDR3 is 14 amino acids long. Germline-derived CDR1 and CDR2 are SGHDN and FVKESK. The ends lost 4 bases at V and 1 base at J; junction bases unmatched: 3. The DNA of the CDR3 is TGTGCCAGCAGCCGGAGACAGGGGAACACTGAAGCTTTCTTT. Protein product: CASSRRQGNTEAFF.

This clonotype was counted a few times. The CDR3 DNA sequence: TGTGCCTGGAGTCCTCAAGGGGAGACCCAGTACTTC. It specifies CAWSPQGETQYF. The genes are TRBV30 and TRBJ2-5, with D hard to call. With 2 bases removed from V and 5 bases from J, the gap between germline ends came to 9 bases. The CDR3 length is 12 residues. CDR1 is GTSNPN and CDR2 is SVGIG in the germline V gene (reference sequence). Full variable domain (rest looked up from reference TRBV30 and TRBJ2-5): SQTIHQWPATLVQPVGSPLSLECTVEGTSNPNLYWYRQAAGRGLQLLFYSVGIGQISSEVPQNLSASRPQDRQFILSSKKLLLSDSGFYLCAWSPQGETQYFGPGTRLLVL.

There are a few counts of this clonotype. The chain joins TRBV7-2 to TRBJ2-3; 7 nucleotides agree with TRBD2. The germline CDR1 and CDR2 sequences are SGHTA and FQGNSA. J lost 1 base, V lost 8 bases, and 12 bases had no gene match. This CDR3 contains 16 residues. CDR3 sequence (DNA): TGTGCCAGCTCGGTGGTGGCTAGCGGACGCACAGATACGCAGTATTTT. It is translated as CASSVVASGRTDTQYF.

The chain carries TRBV12-3 or TRBV12-4 and TRBJ1-4; D is ambiguous. V was cut by 5 bases and J by 3 bases, with 13 bases left in between. The CDR3 runs 15 residues. The CDR3 is CASSGQYWANEKLFF. The CDR3 region has the DNA TGTGCCAGCAGTGGGCAATATTGGGCTAATGAAAAACTGTTTTTT.

This clonotype was seen a handful of times. The V gene is TRBV5-1, the J gene TRBJ1-2; possibly TRBD1 for D (5 bases). V shed 0 bases and J shed 7 bases, with 10 bases lying between them. The germline CDR1 and CDR2 sequences are SGHRS and YFSETQ. The CDR3 runs 13 residues. Written as DNA, the CDR3 is TGCGCCAGCAGCTTGGAGATGGGGGTTGGCTACACCTTC. It codes for CASSLEMGVGYTF.

The table lists this clonotype with many counts. The rearrangement links TRBV9 to TRBJ2-3, with TRBD2 matching 10 bases. The CDR3 is 15 amino acids. Germline-derived CDR1 and CDR2 are SGDLS and YYNGEE. V gave up 3 bases and J gave up 4 bases; unmatched junction bases: 5. The CDR3 loop is CASSAAGTSADTQYF. The CDR3 DNA reads TGTGCCAGCAGCGCGGCCGGGACTAGCGCAGATACGCAGTATTTT.

This clonotype was recorded many times. The chain uses TRBV19 and TRBJ2-5, with TRBD1 matching over 8 bases. The CDR3 contains 17 residues. V lost 5 bases, J lost 3 bases, and 14 bases stayed unmatched. Germline values: CDR1 LNHDA, CDR2 SQIVND (reference sequence). The DNA for the CDR3 is TGTGCCAGTAGTTTTGGACAGGGCAATCTCTTTGAAGAGACCCAGTACTTC. Encoded protein: CASSFGQGNLFEETQYF. The full variable domain, rest sourced from reference TRBV19 and TRBJ2-5, is DGGITQSPKYLFRKEGQNVTLSCEQNLNHDAMYWYRQDPGQGLRLIYYSQIVNDFQKGDIAEGYSVSREKKESFPLTVTSAQKNPTAFYLCASSFGQGNLFEETQYFGPGTRLLVL.

This clonotype was recorded many times. CDR3 region: CASSTGPGLAGYEQFF. CDR3 DNA sequence: TGTGCCAGTAGTACCGGACCGGGACTAGCGGGATATGAGCAGTTCTTC. The rearrangement joins TRBV19 to TRBJ2-1, with 13 bases identical to TRBD2. J lost 8 bases, V lost 4 bases, and 8 bases had no gene match. Germline lookup yields CDR1 LNHDA and CDR2 SQIVND (reference sequence). CDR3 length: 16 amino acids. Combining the CDR3 with reference TRBV19 and TRBJ2-1 gives the whole variable domain DGGITQSPKYLFRKEGQNVTLSCEQNLNHDAMYWYRQDPGQGLRLIYYSQIVNDFQKGDIAEGYSVSREKKESFPLTVTSAQKNPTAFYLCASSTGPGLAGYEQFFGPGTRLTVL.

CDR3 nucleotides: TGCAGCGCCGGGACAGATAGCGGGCGGACCCAGTACTTC. Its protein is CSAGTDSGRTQYF. The chain is built from TRBV29-1 and TRBJ2-5; D is perhaps TRBD1 or TRBD2 (7 bases each). The CDR3 has 13 amino acids. Trimming shortened V by 7 bases and J by 7 bases, and 19 bases separated the two germline ends. CDR1 and CDR2 (germline): SQVTM, ANQGSEA.

The V gene is TRBV6-5, the J gene TRBJ1-4; no reliable D call. CDR1 MNHEY and CDR2 SVGAGI come from the germline V gene. The germline V and J ends were trimmed by 6 bases and 8 bases, with 16 bases remaining between them. The length of the CDR3 is 14 residues. Here the CDR3 DNA reads TGTGCCAGCAGGCCATGGAGCCCCGGGGAAAAACTGTTTTTT. It translates to CASRPWSPGEKLFF.

This clonotype turned up a few times. The chain uses TRBV5-1 and TRBJ2-7; tentatively, D is TRBD2 (5 bases). Trimming cost V 0 bases and J 0 bases, with 7 bases left between them. The CDR3 is made up of 14 amino acids. Germline CDR1 is SGHRS and CDR2 is YFSETQ. The CDR3 nucleotides are TGCGCCAGCAGCTTGGGAGGGAACTCCTACGAGCAGTACTTC. This codes for CASSLGGNSYEQYF.